The present T cell receptor (beta chain) was sequenced within a study of PD-1 blockade in classical Hodgkin lymphoma. General study findings and limits: Possibly reflecting disease activity or prior therapy, repertoire differences have causes that remain undefined. Prior to therapy, complete responders displayed diversity much like that of newly diagnosed patients.

The patients all showed relapse after autologous stem cell transplantation, while their brentuximab vedotin exposure varied. Some clones are missing from TCRdb's copy, which holds only in-frame ones; the method was immunoSEQ multiplex PCR. The repertoire holds approximately 98,000 clones, with about 89% as singletons. Details on this clone: The antigen is unknown.

The CDR3 has 17 amino acids. Losses at the gene ends were 2 bases for V and 4 bases for J; bases not matched to a gene: 9. Germline lookup yields CDR1 KGHSH and CDR2 LQKENI. The rearrangement links TRBV18 to TRBJ1-3; 9 nucleotides match TRBD1. The receptor was isolated from a human donor with classical Hodgkin lymphoma. The material was peripheral blood mononuclear cells (PBMCs), obtained before the second cycle of nivolumab. CDR3 bases: TGTGCCAGCTCACCATCAGGACAGGGGTCGAAAGGAAACACCATATATTTT. The encoded protein is CASSPSGQGSKGNTIYF.